This is a list of T cell receptor beta chains from one sample in a study of T cell responses to AZD1222 COVID-19 vaccine. TCRdb's table, derived via immunoSEQ multiplex PCR, lists solely in-frame clones and lacks some. The sample includes more than 110,000 clones. The sample was peripheral blood. All receptors derive from an adult in good health. Each CDR3 is given without its conserved first and last residue. Fields, in order: V gene, CDR3 protein.

TRBV28 ASSAPRRGGNTDTQY
TRBV19 ATSAREASPLH
TRBV2 ASSGDSYGYT
TRBV28 ASLSRDTYGYT
TRBV9 ASSVGDRGQLGDTQY
TRBV3-1/TRBV3-2 ASSQDDWNTEAF
TRBV19 ATGGWGYGYT
TRBV12-3/TRBV12-4 ASSHTDIHRYT
TRBV12-5 ASGLVVSGGAYEQY
TRBV19 ASSIERGLGSYT
TRBV6-5 ASSFRGTGAYGYT
TRBV19 ASSIDSRGKEGYT
TRBV4-1 ASSRIGGGASPYEQY
TRBV7-7 ASSPSPTGVGEQY
TRBV27 ASSFAGANTEAF
TRBV3-1/TRBV3-2 ASSQDRGTGEGGYT
TRBV6-6 ASSYTETGGYT
TRBV28 ASSLQGGSGNTIY
TRBV7-7 ASSLVQGAKLF
TRBV19 ASSIVKGGLGSPLH
TRBV7-9 ARLTGYPDTGELF
TRBV19 ASSPRLPFESGNQPQH
TRBV30 AWGDRVDYEQY
TRBV3-1/TRBV3-2 ASSLLGARSGNTIY
TRBV19 ASANPGTVGNTIY
TRBV5-4 ASSFGGAIGGNTIY
TRBV5-4 ASSRDSYTDTQY
TRBV5-4 ASSLGSPTASNYGYT
TRBV5-6 ASSLEGANYGYT
TRBV6-2/TRBV6-3 ASSRGYEQY
TRBV30 AWSGTKNIQY
TRBV19 ASSLLGQVFSNQPQH
TRBV27 ASSLMTGDTQY
TRBV7-2 ASSLTGGRSGANVLT
TRBV5-4 ATSTSDHTDTQY
TRBV28 ASSLQGPIQETQY
TRBV19 ASSTIVPPRLAGGSTDTQY
TRBV6-1 ASSEALRYGYT
TRBV24-1 AKTTGGQPQH
TRBV6-5 ASIGQLYGYT
TRBV7-2 ASSSPLGGGLSGNTIY
TRBV10-3 AIPTGAQPQH
TRBV7-8 ASSLGPGQGYEQY
TRBV6-5 ASTPGGANEKLF